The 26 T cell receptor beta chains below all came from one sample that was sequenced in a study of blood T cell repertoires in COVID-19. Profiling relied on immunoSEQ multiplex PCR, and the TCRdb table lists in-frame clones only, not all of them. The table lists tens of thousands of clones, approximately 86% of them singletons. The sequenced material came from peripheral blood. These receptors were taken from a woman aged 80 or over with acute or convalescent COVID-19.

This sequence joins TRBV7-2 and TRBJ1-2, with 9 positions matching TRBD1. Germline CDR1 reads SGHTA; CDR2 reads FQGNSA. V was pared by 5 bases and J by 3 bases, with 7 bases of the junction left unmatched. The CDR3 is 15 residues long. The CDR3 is CASSPRTGADYGYTF. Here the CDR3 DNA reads TGTGCCAGCAGCCCCCGGACAGGGGCTGACTATGGCTACACCTTC.

The CDR3 spells CASSPPGAGRNTIYF. The CDR3 DNA sequence: TGTGCCAGCAGCCCTCCTGGGGCAGGGCGAAACACCATATATTTT. V and J are TRBV7-2 and TRBJ1-3; tentative D call: TRBD1 (5 bases). The CDR3 has 15 amino acids. Between the trimmed V and J ends, which lost 5 bases and 5 bases, there was a span of 16 bases. From germline, CDR1 is SGHTA and CDR2 FQGNSA.

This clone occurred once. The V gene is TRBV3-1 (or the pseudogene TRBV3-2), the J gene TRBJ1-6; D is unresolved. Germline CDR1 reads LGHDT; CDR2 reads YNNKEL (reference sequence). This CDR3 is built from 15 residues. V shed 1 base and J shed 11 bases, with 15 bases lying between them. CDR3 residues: CASSQGQVLSPPLHF. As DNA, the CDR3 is TGTGCCAGCAGCCAAGGGCAGGTGTTAAGTCCACCCCTCCACTTT.

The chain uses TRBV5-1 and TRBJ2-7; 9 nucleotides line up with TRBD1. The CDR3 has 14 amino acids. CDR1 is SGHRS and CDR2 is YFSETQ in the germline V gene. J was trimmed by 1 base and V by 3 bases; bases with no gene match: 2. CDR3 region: CASSYGTGSYEQYF. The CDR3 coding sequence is TGCGCCAGCAGCTACGGGACAGGGTCCTACGAGCAGTACTTC.

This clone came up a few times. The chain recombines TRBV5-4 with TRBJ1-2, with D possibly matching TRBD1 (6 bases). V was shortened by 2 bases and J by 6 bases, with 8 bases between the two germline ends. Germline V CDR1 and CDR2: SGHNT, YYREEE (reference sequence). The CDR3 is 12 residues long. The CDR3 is CASSLGGDGYTF. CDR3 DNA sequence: TGTGCCAGCAGCTTAGGGGGGGATGGCTACACCTTC.

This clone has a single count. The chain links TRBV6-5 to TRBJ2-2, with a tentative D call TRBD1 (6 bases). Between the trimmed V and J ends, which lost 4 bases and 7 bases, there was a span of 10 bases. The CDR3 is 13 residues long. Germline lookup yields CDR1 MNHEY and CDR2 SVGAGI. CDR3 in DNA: TGTGCCAGCAGTTTCCAGGGGCACGGGGAGCTGTTTTTT. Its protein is CASSFQGHGELFF.

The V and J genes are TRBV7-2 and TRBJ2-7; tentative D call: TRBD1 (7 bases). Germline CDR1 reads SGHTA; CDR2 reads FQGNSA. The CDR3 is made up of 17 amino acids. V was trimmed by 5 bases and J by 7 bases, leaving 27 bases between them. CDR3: CASSPRAPSRGDLEQYF. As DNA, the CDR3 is TGTGCCAGCAGCCCCCGAGCTCCGAGCAGGGGGGATTTGGAGCAGTACTTC. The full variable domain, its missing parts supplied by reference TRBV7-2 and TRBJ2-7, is GAGVSQSPSNKVTEKGKDVELRCDPISGHTALYWYRQSLGQGLEFLIYFQGNSAPDKSGLPSDRFSAERTGGSVSTLTIQRTQQEDSAVYLCASSPRAPSRGDLEQYFGPGTRLTVT.

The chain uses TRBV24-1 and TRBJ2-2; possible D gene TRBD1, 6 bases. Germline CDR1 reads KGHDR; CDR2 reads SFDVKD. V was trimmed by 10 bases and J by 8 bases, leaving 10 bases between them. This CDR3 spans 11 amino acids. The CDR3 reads CATQQGGELFF. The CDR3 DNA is TGTGCCACGCAACAGGGAGGGGAGCTGTTTTTT.

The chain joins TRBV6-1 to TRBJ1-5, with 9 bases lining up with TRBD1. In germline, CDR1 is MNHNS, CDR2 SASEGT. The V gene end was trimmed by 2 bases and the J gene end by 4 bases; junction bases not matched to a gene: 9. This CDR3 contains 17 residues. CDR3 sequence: CASSEYATGQGNQPQHF. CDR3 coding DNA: TGTGCCAGCAGTGAATATGCCACGGGACAGGGTAATCAGCCCCAGCATTTT.

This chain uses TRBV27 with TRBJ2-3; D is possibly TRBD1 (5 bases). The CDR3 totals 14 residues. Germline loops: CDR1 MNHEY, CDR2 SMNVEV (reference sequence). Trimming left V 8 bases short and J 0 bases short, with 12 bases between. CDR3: CASQTVTSTDTQYF. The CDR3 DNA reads TGTGCCAGCCAGACAGTGACTAGCACAGATACGCAGTATTTT.

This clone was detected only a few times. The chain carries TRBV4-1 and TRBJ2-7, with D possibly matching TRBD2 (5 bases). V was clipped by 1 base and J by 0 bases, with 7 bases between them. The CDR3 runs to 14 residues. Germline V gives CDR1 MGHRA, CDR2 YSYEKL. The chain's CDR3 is CASSQGRSSYEQYF. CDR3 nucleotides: TGCGCCAGCAGCCAAGGGAGGTCCTCCTACGAGCAGTACTTC.

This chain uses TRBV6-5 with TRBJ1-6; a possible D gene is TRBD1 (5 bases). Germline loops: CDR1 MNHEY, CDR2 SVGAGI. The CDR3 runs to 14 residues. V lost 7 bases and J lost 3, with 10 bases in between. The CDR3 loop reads CASTREGYNSPLHF. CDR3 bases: TGTGCCAGCACCAGGGAGGGCTATAATTCACCCCTCCACTTT.

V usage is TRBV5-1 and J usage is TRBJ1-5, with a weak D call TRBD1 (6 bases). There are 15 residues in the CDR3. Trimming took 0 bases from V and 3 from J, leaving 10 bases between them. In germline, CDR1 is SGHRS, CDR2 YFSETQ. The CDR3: CASSLGGTNNQPQHF. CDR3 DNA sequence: TGCGCCAGCAGCTTGGGAGGGACAAACAATCAGCCCCAGCATTTT.

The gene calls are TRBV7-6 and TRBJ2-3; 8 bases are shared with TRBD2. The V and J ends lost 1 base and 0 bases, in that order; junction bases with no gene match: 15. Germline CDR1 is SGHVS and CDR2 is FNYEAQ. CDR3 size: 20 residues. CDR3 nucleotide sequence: TGTGCCAGCAGCTTAGTCCCTACTAGCGGCGCTGTATCTAGCACAGATACGCAGTATTTT. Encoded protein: CASSLVPTSGAVSSTDTQYF.

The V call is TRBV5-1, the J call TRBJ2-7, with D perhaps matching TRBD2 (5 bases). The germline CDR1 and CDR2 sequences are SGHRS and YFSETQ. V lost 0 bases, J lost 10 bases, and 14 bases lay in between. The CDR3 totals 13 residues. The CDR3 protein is CASSLAAKGEQYF. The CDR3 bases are TGCGCCAGCAGCTTGGCCGCTAAGGGAGAACAGTACTTC. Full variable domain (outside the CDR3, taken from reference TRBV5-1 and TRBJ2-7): KAGVTQTPRYLIKTRGQQVTLSCSPISGHRSVSWYQQTPGQGLQFLFEYFSETQRNKGNFPGRFSGRQFSNSRSEMNVSTLELGDSALYLCASSLAAKGEQYFGPGTRLTVT.

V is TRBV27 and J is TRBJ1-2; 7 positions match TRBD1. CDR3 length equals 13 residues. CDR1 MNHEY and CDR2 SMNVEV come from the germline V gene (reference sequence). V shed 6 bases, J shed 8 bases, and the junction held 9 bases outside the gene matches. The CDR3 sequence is CASRPTGEKGYTF. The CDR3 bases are TGTGCCAGCAGGCCTACAGGGGAAAAGGGCTACACCTTC.

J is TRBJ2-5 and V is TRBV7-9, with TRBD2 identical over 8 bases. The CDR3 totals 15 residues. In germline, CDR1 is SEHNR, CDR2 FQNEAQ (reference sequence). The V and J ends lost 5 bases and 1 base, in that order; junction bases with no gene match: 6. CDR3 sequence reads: CASSPQSGGQETQYF. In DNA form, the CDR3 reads TGTGCCAGCAGCCCCCAAAGCGGGGGCCAAGAGACCCAGTACTTC.

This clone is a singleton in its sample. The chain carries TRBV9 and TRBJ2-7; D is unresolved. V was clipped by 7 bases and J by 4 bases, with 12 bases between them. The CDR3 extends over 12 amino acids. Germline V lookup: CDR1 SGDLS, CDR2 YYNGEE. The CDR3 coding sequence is TGTGCCAGCCCGCAGTACCGATACGAGCAGTACTTC. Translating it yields CASPQYRYEQYF. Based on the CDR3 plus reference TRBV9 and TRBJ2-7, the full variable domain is DSGVTQTPKHLITATGQRVTLRCSPRSGDLSVYWYQQSLDQGLQFLIQYYNGEERAKGNILERFSAQQFPDLHSELNLSSLELGDSALYFCASPQYRYEQYFGPGTRLTVT.

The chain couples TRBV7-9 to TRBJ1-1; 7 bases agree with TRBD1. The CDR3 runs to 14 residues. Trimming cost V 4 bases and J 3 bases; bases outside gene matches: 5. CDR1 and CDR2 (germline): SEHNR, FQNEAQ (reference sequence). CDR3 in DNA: TGTGCCAGCAGCTGGGCCCAGGGGGACACTGAAGCTTTCTTT. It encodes CASSWAQGDTEAFF.

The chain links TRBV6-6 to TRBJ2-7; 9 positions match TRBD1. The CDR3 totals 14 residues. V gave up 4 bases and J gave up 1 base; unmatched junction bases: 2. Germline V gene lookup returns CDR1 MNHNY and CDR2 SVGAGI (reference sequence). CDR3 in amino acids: CASSLQGASYEQYF. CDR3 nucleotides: TGTGCCAGCAGTTTACAGGGGGCGTCCTACGAGCAGTACTTC.

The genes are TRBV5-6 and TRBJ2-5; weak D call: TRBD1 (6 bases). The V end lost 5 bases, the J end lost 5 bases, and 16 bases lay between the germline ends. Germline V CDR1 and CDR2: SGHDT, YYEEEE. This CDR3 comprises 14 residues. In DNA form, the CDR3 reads TGTGCCAGCAGACAGAAGGGGGTTAGGGAGACCCAGTACTTC. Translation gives CASRQKGVRETQYF.

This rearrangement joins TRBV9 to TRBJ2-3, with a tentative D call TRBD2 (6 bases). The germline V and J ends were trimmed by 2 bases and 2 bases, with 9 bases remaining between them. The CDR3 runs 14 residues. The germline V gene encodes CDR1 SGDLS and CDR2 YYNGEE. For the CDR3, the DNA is TGTGCCAGCAGCGTCGCGGGGTCCACAGATACGCAGTATTTT. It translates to CASSVAGSTDTQYF.

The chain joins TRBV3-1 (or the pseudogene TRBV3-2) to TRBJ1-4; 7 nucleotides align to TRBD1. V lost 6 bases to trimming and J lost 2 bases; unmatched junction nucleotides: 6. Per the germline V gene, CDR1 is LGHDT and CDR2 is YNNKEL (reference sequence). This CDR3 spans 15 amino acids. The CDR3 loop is CASRQGRFTNEKLFF. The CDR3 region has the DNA TGTGCCAGCAGACAGGGGCGGTTTACTAATGAAAAACTGTTTTTT.

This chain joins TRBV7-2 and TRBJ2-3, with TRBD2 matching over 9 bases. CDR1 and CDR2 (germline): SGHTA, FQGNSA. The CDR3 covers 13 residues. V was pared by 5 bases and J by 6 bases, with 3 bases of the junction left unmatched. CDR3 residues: CASSAGLADTQYF. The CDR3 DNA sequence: TGTGCCAGCAGCGCGGGACTAGCTGATACGCAGTATTTT.

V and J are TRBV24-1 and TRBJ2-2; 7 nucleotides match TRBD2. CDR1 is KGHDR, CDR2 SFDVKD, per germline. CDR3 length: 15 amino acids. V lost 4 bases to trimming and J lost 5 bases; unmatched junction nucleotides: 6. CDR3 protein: CATSESGLGTGELFF. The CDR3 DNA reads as TGTGCCACCAGTGAATCCGGACTAGGGACCGGGGAGCTGTTTTTT.

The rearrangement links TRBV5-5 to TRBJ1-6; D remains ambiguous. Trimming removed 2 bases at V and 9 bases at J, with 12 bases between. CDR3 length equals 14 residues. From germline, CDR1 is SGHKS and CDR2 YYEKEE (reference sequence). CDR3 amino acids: CASSFGGGISPLHF. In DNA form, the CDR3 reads TGTGCCAGCAGCTTCGGAGGTGGTATTTCACCCCTCCACTTT.